This T cell receptor (beta chain) derives from a study of cytomegalovirus exposure and HLA in healthy donors. Study-wide results and caveats: The study reported that TCR beta sequences accurately predicted HLA-A and HLA-B alleles in most subjects. Cytomegalovirus-associated TCR beta chains were listed, numbering 164.

With regard to this clone: The antigen remains unidentified.

Amplification used 60 Vbeta primers and 13 Jbeta primers. TCRdb keeps only in-frame clones here, not all; method: immunoSEQ multiplex PCR. The data contain around 130,000 clones, 60% to 80% of them seen just once; the ten biggest clones take up 1.5% to 2%. The ends were cut back, 5 bases at V and 0 bases at J, with 14 bases in the middle. CDR1 is MNHEY and CDR2 is SVGAGI in the germline V gene. This CDR3 comprises 15 residues. The rearrangement uses TRBV6-5 and TRBJ2-7, with a tentative D call TRBD1 (5 bases). The clonotype was recovered from a woman aged 30 to 39 in good health and CMV-seronegative. Sequencing was carried out using PBMCs. The CDR3 loop reads CASSVLGLNSYEQYF. The CDR3 DNA reads TGTGCCAGCAGTGTACTGGGGCTAAACTCCTACGAGCAGTACTTC.